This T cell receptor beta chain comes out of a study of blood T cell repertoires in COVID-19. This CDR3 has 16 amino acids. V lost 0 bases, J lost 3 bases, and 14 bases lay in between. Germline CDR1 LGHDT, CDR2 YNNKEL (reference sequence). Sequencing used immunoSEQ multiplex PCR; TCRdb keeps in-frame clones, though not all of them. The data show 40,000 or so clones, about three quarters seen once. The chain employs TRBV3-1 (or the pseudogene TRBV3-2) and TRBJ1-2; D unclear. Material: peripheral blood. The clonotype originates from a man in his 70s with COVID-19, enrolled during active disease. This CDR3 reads CASSQDRVGGDYGYTF. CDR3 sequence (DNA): TGTGCCAGCAGCCAAGATCGTGTCGGAGGAGACTATGGCTACACCTTC.